This TCR beta chain originates from a study of blood T cells in healthy people across ages. Study-level information: In model experiments, template switching was able to capture about one barcoded beta molecule for every two T cells that were present. Study results and caveats: Estimated diversity that came from one million T cells was considered an underestimate. Changes in expanded clonotypes were possibly confounded, as the CMV status of donors was unknown.

The germline V gene has CDR1 ENHRY and CDR2 SYGVKD. V was clipped by 5 bases and J by 7 bases; unmatched bases: 9. CDR3 length: 17 amino acids. With a J-beta primer mix and a sample-barcoded 5' primer, a second PCR ran about 7 to 12 cycles. TCRdb reanalysed the 5' RACE reads using MiXCR and keeps one entry per CDR3 protein. Of some 710,000 distinct CDR3 sequences in the sample, around 50% were seen once. To note about this clonotype: The antigen is unknown.

For every donor, a draw yielded approximately 9.8 milliliters of peripheral blood. The origin of this receptor is a man older than 75 in good health. This sequence joins TRBV10-3 and TRBJ2-1; TRBD2 aligns across 15 bases. Sequenced sample: blood. The CDR3 nucleotides read TGTGCCATCAGTACCCGGACTAGCGGGAGGGCCTTAAATGAGCAGTTCTTC. This codes for CAISTRTSGRALNEQFF.